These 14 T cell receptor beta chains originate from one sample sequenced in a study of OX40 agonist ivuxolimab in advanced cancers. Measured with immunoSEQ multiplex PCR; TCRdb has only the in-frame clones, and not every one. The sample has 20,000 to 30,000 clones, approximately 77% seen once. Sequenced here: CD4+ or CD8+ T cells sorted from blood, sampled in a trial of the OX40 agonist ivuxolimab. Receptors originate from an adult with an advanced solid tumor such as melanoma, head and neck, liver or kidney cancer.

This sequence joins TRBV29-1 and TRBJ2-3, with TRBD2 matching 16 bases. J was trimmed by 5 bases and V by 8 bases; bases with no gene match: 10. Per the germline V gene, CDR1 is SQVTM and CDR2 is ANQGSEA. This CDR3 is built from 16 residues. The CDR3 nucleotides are TGCAGCAGCTCGGGACTAGCGGGAGGGCGGGGAGATACGCAGTATTTT. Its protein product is CSSSGLAGGRGDTQYF.

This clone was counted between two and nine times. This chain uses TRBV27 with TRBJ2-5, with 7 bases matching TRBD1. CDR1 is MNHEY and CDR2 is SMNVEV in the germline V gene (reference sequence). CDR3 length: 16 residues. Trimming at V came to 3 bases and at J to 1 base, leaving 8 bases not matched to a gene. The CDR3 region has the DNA TGTGCCAGCAGTTTTGGGGCTGGACAGGTCCAAGAGACCCAGTACTTC. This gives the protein CASSFGAGQVQETQYF.

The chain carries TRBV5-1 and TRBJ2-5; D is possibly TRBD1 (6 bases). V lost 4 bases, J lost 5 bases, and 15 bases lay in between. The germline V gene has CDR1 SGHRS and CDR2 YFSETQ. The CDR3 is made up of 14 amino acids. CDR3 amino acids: CASSPQGTGETQYF. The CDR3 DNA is TGCGCCAGCAGCCCACAGGGCACTGGGGAGACCCAGTACTTC.

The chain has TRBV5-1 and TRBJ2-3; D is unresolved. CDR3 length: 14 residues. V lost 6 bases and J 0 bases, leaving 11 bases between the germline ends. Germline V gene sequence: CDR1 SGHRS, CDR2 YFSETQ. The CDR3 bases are TGCGCCAGCACCCCCCAAGTCAGCACAGATACGCAGTATTTT. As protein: CASTPQVSTDTQYF.

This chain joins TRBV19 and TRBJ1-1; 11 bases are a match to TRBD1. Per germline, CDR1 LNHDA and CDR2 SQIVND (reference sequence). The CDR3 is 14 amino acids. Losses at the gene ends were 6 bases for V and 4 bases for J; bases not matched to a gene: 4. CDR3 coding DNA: TGTGCCAGTAGATGGGACAGGGGGGGCACTGAAGCTTTCTTT. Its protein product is CASRWDRGGTEAFF.

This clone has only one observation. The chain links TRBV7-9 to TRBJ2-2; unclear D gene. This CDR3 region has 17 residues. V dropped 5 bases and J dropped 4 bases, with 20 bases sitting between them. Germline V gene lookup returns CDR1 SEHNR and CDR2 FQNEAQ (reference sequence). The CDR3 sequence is CASSLDGPLQGTGELFF. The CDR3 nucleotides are TGTGCCAGCAGCCTAGACGGCCCTTTACAAGGCACCGGGGAGCTGTTTTTT.

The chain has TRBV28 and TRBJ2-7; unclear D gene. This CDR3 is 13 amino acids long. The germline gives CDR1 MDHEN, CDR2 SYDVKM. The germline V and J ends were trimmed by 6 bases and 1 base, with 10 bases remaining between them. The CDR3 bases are TGTGCCAGCAGGCGCGGACGATCCTACGAGCAGTACTTC. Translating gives CASRRGRSYEQYF.

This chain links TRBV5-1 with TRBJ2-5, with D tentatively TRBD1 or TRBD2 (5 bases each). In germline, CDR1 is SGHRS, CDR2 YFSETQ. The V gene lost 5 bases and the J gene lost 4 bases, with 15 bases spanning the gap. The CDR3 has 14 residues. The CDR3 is CASSRDPSLETQYF. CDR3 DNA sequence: TGCGCCAGCAGTCGGGACCCCTCATTAGAGACCCAGTACTTC.

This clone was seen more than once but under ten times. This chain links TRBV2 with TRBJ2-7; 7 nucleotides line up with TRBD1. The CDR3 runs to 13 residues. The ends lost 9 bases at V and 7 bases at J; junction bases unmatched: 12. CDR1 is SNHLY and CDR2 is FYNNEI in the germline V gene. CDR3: CASSGQKFGEQYF. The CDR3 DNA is TGTGCCAGTTCGGGACAGAAGTTTGGAGAGCAGTACTTC.

The CDR3 DNA reads TGTGCCAGCAGAAGGGACTATGGCTACACCTTC. This sequence encodes CASRRDYGYTF. The chain is built from TRBV28 and TRBJ1-2; D ambiguous. Trimming took off 6 bases at V and 3 bases at J, with 5 bases between the two ends. CDR1 and CDR2 (germline): MDHEN, SYDVKM. CDR3 length: 11 residues.

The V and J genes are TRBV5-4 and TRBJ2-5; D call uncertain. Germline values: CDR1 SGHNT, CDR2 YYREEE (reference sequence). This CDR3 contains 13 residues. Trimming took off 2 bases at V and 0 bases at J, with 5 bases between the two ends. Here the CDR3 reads CASSLTYQETQYF. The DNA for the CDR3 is TGTGCCAGCAGCTTAACGTACCAAGAGACCCAGTACTTC.

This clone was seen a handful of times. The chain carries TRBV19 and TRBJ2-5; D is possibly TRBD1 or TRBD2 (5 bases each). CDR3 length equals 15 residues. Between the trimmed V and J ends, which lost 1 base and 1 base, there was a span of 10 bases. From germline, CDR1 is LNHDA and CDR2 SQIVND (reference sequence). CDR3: CASSIGGTIQETQYF. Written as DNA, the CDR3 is TGTGCCAGTAGTATAGGGGGGACCATCCAAGAGACCCAGTACTTC.

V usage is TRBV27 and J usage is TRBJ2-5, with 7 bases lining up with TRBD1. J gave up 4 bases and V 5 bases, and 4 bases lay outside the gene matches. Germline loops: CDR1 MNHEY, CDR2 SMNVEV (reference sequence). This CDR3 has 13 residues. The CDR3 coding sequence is TGTGCCAGCAGTCACAGGGGAAGAGAGACCCAGTACTTC. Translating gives CASSHRGRETQYF.

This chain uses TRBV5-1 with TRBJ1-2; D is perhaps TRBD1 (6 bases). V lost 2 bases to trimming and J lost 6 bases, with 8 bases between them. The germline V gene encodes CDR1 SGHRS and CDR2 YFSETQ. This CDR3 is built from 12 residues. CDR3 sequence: CASSLQGDGYTF. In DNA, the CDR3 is TGCGCCAGCAGCTTACAGGGAGATGGCTACACCTTC.